One sample yielded the 17 T cell receptor beta chains listed below, sequenced in a study of regulatory T cells in long-lasting Graves disease. The time point denotes: newly diagnosed GD, antithyroid drugs for less than 3 months. RNA isolated from PBMCs was used to make the TCR library. TCR beta libraries were built with iRepertoire HTBI primers and Arm-PCR of CDR3 regions. MiXCR was run by TCRdb on the multiplex PCR reads, yielding one entry per CDR3 protein. The profile covers a few hundred thousand distinct CDR3 sequences, with around 20% appearing a single time and approximately 13% taken by the ten largest. This material consisted of peripheral blood mononuclear cells (PBMCs), taken at new diagnosis, from a patient treated with antithyroid drugs. All receptors come from a female donor with Graves disease.

This clonotype was recorded at least ten times. The chain employs TRBV12-3 or TRBV12-4 and TRBJ2-5; 7 bases agree with TRBD2. The CDR3 consists of 14 residues. V trimming: 6 bases; J trimming: 0 bases; junction bases outside the gene matches: 4. The CDR3 is CASSQRGNQETQYF. CDR3 nucleotides: TGTGCCAGCAGCCAGCGGGGAAACCAAGAGACCCAGTACTTC.

This rearrangement joins TRBV7-9 to TRBJ1-6, with TRBD1 as a possible D gene (5 bases). The CDR3 is made up of 16 amino acids. In germline, CDR1 is SEHNR, CDR2 FQNEAQ (reference sequence). V lost 2 bases to trimming and J lost 9 bases, with 17 bases between them. CDR3 in amino acids: CASSLSGGSGGSPLHF. The CDR3, as DNA: TGTGCCAGCAGCTTATCCGGGGGTTCGGGTGGTTCACCCCTCCACTTT.

This clonotype appeared many times. The rearrangement links TRBV7-2 to TRBJ2-3; D remains ambiguous. The CDR3 is made up of 15 amino acids. CDR1 SGHTA and CDR2 FQGNSA come from the germline V gene. Deletions cut 5 bases from V and 1 base from J, with 13 bases between. DNA for the CDR3: TGTGCCAGCAGCCTACAGCTCCCTGGCACAGATACGCAGTATTTT. This translates into CASSLQLPGTDTQYF. Combining the CDR3 with reference TRBV7-2 and TRBJ2-3 gives the whole variable domain GAGVSQSPSNKVTEKGKDVELRCDPISGHTALYWYRQSLGQGLEFLIYFQGNSAPDKSGLPSDRFSAERTGGSVSTLTIQRTQQEDSAVYLCASSLQLPGTDTQYFGPGTRLTVL.

Regarding this clonotype: A far larger clone is just one base off, so this is likely a read error. CDR3 in DNA: TGTGCCATCAGTCCGGGACAGGGTATCCGTAGCAATCAGCCCCAGCATTTT. Translating it yields CAISPGQGIRSNQPQHF. The J gene is TRBJ1-5, the V gene TRBV10-3, with 9 bases matching TRBD1. CDR3 length: 17 residues. V shed 5 bases and J 0 bases; nucleotides not matched to a gene: 8. Germline V CDR1 and CDR2: ENHRY, SYGVKD.

J is TRBJ2-3 and V is TRBV10-3, with a weak D call TRBD2 (5 bases). Trimming left V 6 bases short and J 4 bases short, with 17 bases between. The CDR3 totals 15 residues. CDR1 and CDR2 from the germline V gene are ENHRY and SYGVKD. The CDR3 region is CAISQSGGGSDTQYF. The CDR3 DNA reads as TGTGCCATCAGCCAGAGCGGTGGCGGCTCAGATACGCAGTATTTT.

There are a few counts of this clonotype. The V and J genes are TRBV7-2 and TRBJ1-1; D is perhaps TRBD1 (6 bases). This CDR3 has 12 amino acids. The germline CDR1 and CDR2 sequences are SGHTA and FQGNSA. The V and J ends lost 5 bases and 10 bases respectively, with 14 bases between them. The CDR3 is CASSVTGRIAFF. The CDR3 coding sequence is TGTGCCAGCAGCGTTACAGGGAGGATAGCTTTCTTT.

Only a few counts were recorded for this clonotype. The chain links TRBV7-2 to TRBJ2-3; 12 nucleotides agree with TRBD1. J was trimmed by 6 bases and V by 4 bases; bases with no gene match: 11. Germline V gene lookup returns CDR1 SGHTA and CDR2 FQGNSA. The length of the CDR3 is 17 residues. CDR3 sequence reads: CASSSSGTGGFRDTQYF. CDR3 bases: TGTGCCAGCAGCTCCTCCGGGACAGGGGGCTTTAGGGATACGCAGTATTTT.

This clonotype was counted ten times or more. The V call is TRBV20-1, the J call TRBJ2-5, with 10 bases matching TRBD2. The CDR3 extends over 16 amino acids. With 5 bases clipped from V and 5 bases from J, the junction kept 14 bases outside the gene matches. Germline assignment: CDR1 DFQATT and CDR2 SNEGSKA (reference sequence). CDR3: CSAFLAGGRTGETQYF. CDR3 in DNA: TGCAGTGCTTTTTTAGCGGGAGGCCGAACCGGGGAGACCCAGTACTTC.

This clonotype came up many times. The chain joins TRBV5-5 to TRBJ2-1; tentatively, D is TRBD1 or TRBD2 (5 bases each). The V gene lost 5 bases and the J gene lost 8 bases, with 20 bases spanning the gap. The germline V gene encodes CDR1 SGHKS and CDR2 YYEKEE (reference sequence). The CDR3 spans 15 residues. CDR3: CASSSDDLKGDEQFF. In nucleotides, the CDR3 is TGTGCCAGCAGTAGCGACGACCTCAAAGGGGATGAGCAGTTCTTC.

With respect to this clonotype: It is likely a read error: a sequence one base away is far more abundant. The chain carries TRBV7-2 and TRBJ2-7; either TRBD1 or TRBD2 may supply D (5 bases each). V lost 1 base to trimming and J lost 7 bases, with 20 bases between them. The CDR3 runs 16 residues. The germline gives CDR1 SGHTA, CDR2 FQGNSA. The CDR3 DNA reads as TGTGCCAGCAGCTTAGGAGCCGGGACCATATACAATGAGCAGTACTTC. Translated: CASSLGAGTIYNEQYF.

A note on this clonotype: This could be a read error, since a much larger clone is one nucleotide away. V and J are TRBV7-2 and TRBJ1-2; D is ambiguous. Trimming shortened V by 5 bases and J by 8 bases, and 21 bases separated the two germline ends. CDR3 size: 15 residues. CDR1 is SGHTA, CDR2 FQGNSA, per germline. The CDR3 loop reads CTSSATGIPGGGYTF. In nucleotides, the CDR3 is TGTACCAGCAGCGCAACCGGGATCCCAGGTGGGGGCTACACCTTC.

Worth noting for this clonotype: Just one base apart from a much larger clone, this may be a read error. This chain connects TRBV20-1 to TRBJ1-4; D gene unclear. This CDR3 has 15 residues. The germline V gene has CDR1 DFQATT and CDR2 SNEGSKA (reference sequence). The ends were cut back, 8 bases at V and 8 bases at J, with 24 bases in the middle. CDR3 DNA: TGCAGTACCCAAATGCCCGATGGAGGAGGAGAAAAACTGTTTTTT. Protein product: CSTQMPDGGGEKLFF.

The table lists this clonotype with many counts. The chain joins TRBV14 to TRBJ2-2; no reliable D call. Germline CDR1 and CDR2: SGHDN and FVKESK. CDR3 length: 14 residues. Deletions cut 2 bases from V and 1 base from J, with 5 bases between. For the CDR3, the DNA is TGTGCCAGCAGCCAATTTTTGAACACCGGGGAGCTGTTTTTT. It translates to CASSQFLNTGELFF.

With respect to this clonotype: Since a much larger clone is just one base distant, this may be a read error. V usage is TRBV10-3 and J usage is TRBJ2-3; D possibly matches TRBD1 or TRBD2 (6 bases each). The CDR3 extends over 16 amino acids. Trimming took off 5 bases at V and 2 bases at J, with 17 bases between the two ends. Germline loops: CDR1 ENHRY, CDR2 SYGVKD. The CDR3 DNA sequence: TGTGCCATCAGTCCTCATGGAGGGGGAGACACAGATACGCAGTATTTT. Amino acids: CAISPHGGGDTDTQYF.

This clonotype was seen repeatedly, ten times or more. The chain's CDR3 is CASNPGKTVYEQYF. CDR3 sequence (DNA): TGCGCCAGCAACCCAGGTAAAACAGTCTACGAGCAGTACTTC. The rearrangement joins TRBV5-1 to TRBJ2-7, with D unclear. The CDR3 length is 14 residues. Germline CDR1 and CDR2: SGHRS and YFSETQ. V shed 6 bases and J shed 3 bases, with 16 bases lying between them.

The rearrangement joins TRBV28 to TRBJ1-1, with TRBD1 matching 8 bases. Per germline, CDR1 MDHEN and CDR2 SYDVKM. V was pared by 6 bases and J by 3 bases, with 6 bases of the junction left unmatched. The CDR3 runs 14 residues. This CDR3 reads CASRGRQGYTEAFF. For the CDR3, the DNA is TGTGCCAGCAGGGGCCGACAGGGGTACACTGAAGCTTTCTTT.

This clonotype was picked up many times. The chain is built from TRBV20-1 and TRBJ1-2; no reliable D call. The CDR3 extends over 14 amino acids. V gave up 7 bases and J gave up 5 bases, with 20 bases separating them. Germline loops: CDR1 DFQATT, CDR2 SNEGSKA (reference sequence). The CDR3 DNA reads as TGCAGTGGTACAGCCCGGACCGATTTTTATGGCTACACCTTC. Translation: CSGTARTDFYGYTF.